Each of the 9 T cell receptor beta chains below was sequenced from the same sample in a study of blood T cell repertoires in COVID-19 (dated by TCRdb to 2019 to 2021). Library preparation employed the immunoSEQ multiplex PCR assay. In its TCRdb copy, this immuneACCESS table keeps in-frame sequences only and misses some clones. Where compared with another copy, unresolved V genes explain less than half of these, and the others have no known cause. The sample records over 200,000 clones, 85% of which are singletons. Of the sample, around 20% falls within the top ten clones. The sequenced material came from PBMCs or T cells enriched from blood (not recorded which). All receptors come from a man in his forties who had recovered from COVID-19.

V and J are TRBV27 and TRBJ1-2, with a tentative D call TRBD1 (5 bases). The CDR3 spans 13 residues. Deletions cut 0 bases from V and 4 bases from J, with 6 bases between. Looked up from germline, CDR1 is MNHEY and CDR2 is SMNVEV (reference sequence). In DNA, the CDR3 is TGTGCCAGCAGTTTATCAGGGGCCTATGGCTACACCTTC. Encoded protein: CASSLSGAYGYTF.

The chain recombines TRBV3-1 (or the pseudogene TRBV3-2) with TRBJ2-7; D is perhaps TRBD2 (5 bases). Germline loops: CDR1 LGHDT, CDR2 YNNKEL (reference sequence). CDR3 length equals 14 residues. V lost 2 bases and J 4 bases, leaving 12 bases between the germline ends. The CDR3 here is CASSQIQEAYEQYF. CDR3 bases: TGTGCCAGCAGCCAAATCCAGGAGGCGTACGAGCAGTACTTC.

The J gene is TRBJ2-1, the V gene TRBV18, with 7 bases identical to TRBD1. V dropped 3 bases and J dropped 6; count of bases not matched to a gene: 8. From germline, CDR1 is KGHSH and CDR2 LQKENI. CDR3 length: 15 residues. The CDR3 region is CASSPTHRQGNEQFF. The CDR3 bases are TGTGCCAGCTCACCCACACACCGACAGGGCAATGAGCAGTTCTTC.

This chain connects TRBV19 to TRBJ1-5; TRBD1 matches at 8 bases. The CDR3 contains 15 residues. Unmatched junction bases numbered 3, after V lost 3 bases and J lost 2 bases. Germline CDR1 and CDR2: LNHDA and SQIVND (reference sequence). CDR3 bases: TGTGCCAGTAGTATCAAGGACAGGGGCAATCAGCCCCAGCATTTT. Its translation: CASSIKDRGNQPQHF. The whole variable domain, filled in from reference TRBV19 and TRBJ1-5, reads DGGITQSPKYLFRKEGQNVTLSCEQNLNHDAMYWYRQDPGQGLRLIYYSQIVNDFQKGDIAEGYSVSREKKESFPLTVTSAQKNPTAFYLCASSIKDRGNQPQHFGDGTRLSIL.

This clone was detected a few times. The chain is built from TRBV18 and TRBJ1-5; TRBD1 aligns across 8 bases. Germline CDR1 and CDR2: KGHSH and LQKENI. V was pared by 3 bases and J by 3 bases, with 4 bases of the junction left unmatched. The CDR3 loop spans 15 amino acids. The CDR3 DNA sequence: TGTGCCAGCTCACCCGGGACAGGCCCCAATCAGCCCCAGCATTTT. This encodes CASSPGTGPNQPQHF.

CDR3 protein: CASSPAGLSYEQYF. The CDR3 DNA follows: TGTGCCAGCTCACCGGCAGGGCTCTCCTACGAGCAGTACTTC. This chain uses TRBV18 with TRBJ2-7; D is perhaps TRBD1 (5 bases). Trimming left V 3 bases short and J 0 bases short, with 9 bases between. Germline CDR1 is KGHSH and CDR2 is LQKENI. CDR3 length equals 14 residues.

This clone was seen once. Other nucleotide sequences in the sample specify the same CDR3. The chain carries TRBV6-5 and TRBJ1-1; 7 bases fit TRBD1. CDR3 length equals 14 residues. The junction had 4 bases not matched to a gene; V was cut back by 6 bases and J by 0 bases. Per the germline V gene, CDR1 is MNHEY and CDR2 is SVGAGI. CDR3 region: CASSLDRVNTEAFF. Written as DNA, the CDR3 is TGTGCCAGCAGCCTTGACAGGGTGAACACTGAAGCTTTCTTT.

The chain uses TRBV19 and TRBJ1-2; TRBD1 matches 11 bases. CDR1 LNHDA and CDR2 SQIVND come from the germline V gene (reference sequence). V trimming: 0 bases; J trimming: 4 bases; junction bases outside the gene matches: 10. This CDR3 has 18 amino acids. CDR3 bases: TGTGCCAGTAGTATAGAAGGGACAGGGGGTCTCCGCTTCTATGGCTACACCTTC. It encodes CASSIEGTGGLRFYGYTF. Together with reference TRBV19 and TRBJ1-2, the CDR3 gives the full variable domain: DGGITQSPKYLFRKEGQNVTLSCEQNLNHDAMYWYRQDPGQGLRLIYYSQIVNDFQKGDIAEGYSVSREKKESFPLTVTSAQKNPTAFYLCASSIEGTGGLRFYGYTFGSGTRLTVV.

The CDR3: CASSPGTGMNTEAFF. CDR3 nucleotide sequence: TGCGCCAGCAGCCCTGGGACAGGGATGAACACTGAAGCTTTCTTT. This chain uses TRBV5-1 with TRBJ1-1; TRBD1 matches at 9 bases. CDR3 size: 15 residues. The V gene end was trimmed by 4 bases and the J gene end by 0 bases; junction bases not matched to a gene: 4. From germline, CDR1 is SGHRS and CDR2 YFSETQ.